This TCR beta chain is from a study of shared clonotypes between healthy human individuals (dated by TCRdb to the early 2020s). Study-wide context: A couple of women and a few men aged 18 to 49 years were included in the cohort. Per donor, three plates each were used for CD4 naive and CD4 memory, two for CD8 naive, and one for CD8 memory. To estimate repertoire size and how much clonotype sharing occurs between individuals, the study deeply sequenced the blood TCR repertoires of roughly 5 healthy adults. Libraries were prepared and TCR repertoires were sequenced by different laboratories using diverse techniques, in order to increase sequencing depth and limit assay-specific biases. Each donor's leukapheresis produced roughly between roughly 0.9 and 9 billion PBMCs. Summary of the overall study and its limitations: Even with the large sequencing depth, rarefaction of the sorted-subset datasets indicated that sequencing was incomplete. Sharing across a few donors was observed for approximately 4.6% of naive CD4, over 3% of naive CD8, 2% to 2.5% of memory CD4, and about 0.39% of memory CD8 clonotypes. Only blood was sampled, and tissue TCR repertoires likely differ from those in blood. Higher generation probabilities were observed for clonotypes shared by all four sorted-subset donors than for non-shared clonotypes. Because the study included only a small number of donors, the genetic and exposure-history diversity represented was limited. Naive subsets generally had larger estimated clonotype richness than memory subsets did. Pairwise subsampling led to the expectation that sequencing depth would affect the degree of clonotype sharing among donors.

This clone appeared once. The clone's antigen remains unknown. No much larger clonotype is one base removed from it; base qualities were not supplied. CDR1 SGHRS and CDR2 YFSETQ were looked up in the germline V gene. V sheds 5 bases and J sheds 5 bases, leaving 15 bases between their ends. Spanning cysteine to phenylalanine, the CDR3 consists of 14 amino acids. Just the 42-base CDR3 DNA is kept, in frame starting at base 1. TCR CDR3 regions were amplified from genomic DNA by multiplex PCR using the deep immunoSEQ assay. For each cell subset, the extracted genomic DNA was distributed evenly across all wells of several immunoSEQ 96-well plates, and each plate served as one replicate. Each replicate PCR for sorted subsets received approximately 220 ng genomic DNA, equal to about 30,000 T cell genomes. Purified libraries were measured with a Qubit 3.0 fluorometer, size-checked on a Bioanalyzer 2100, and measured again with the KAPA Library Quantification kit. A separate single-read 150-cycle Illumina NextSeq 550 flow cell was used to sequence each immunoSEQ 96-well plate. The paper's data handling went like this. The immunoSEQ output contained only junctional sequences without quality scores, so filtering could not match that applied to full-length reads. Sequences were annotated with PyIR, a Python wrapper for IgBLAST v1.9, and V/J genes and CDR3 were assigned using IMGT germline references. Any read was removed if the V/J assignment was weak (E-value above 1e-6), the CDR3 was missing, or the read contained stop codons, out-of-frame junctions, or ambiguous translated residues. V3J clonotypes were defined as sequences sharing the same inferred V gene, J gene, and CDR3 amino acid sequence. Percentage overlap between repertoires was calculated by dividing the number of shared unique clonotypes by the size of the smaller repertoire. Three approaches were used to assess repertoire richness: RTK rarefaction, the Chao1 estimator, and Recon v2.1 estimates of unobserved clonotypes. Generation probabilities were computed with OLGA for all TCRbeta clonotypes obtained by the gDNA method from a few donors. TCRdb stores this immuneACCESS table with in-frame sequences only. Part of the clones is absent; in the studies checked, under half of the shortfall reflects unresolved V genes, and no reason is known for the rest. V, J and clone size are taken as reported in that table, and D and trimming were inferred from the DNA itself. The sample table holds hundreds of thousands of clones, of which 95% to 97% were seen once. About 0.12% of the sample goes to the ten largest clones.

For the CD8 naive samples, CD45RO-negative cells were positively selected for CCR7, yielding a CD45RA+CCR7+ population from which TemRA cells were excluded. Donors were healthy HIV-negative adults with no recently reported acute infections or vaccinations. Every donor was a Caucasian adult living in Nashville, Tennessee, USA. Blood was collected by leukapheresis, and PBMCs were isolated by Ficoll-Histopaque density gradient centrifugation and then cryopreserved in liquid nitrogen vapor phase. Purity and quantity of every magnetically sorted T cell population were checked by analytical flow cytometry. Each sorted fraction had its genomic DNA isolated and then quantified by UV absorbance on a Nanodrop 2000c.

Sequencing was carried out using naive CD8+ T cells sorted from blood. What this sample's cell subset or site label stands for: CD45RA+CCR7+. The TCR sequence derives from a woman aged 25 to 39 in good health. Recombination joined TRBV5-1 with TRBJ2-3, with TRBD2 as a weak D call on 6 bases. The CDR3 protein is CASSHGDFQDTQYF. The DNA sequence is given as TGCGCCAGCAGTCATGGGGACTTTCAAGATACGCAGTATTTT.